This paragraph reports one T cell receptor beta chain. The antigen remains undetermined. The V and J ends lost 4 bases and 0 bases, in that order; junction bases with no gene match: 8. Germline V gene lookup returns CDR1 MGHRA and CDR2 YSYEKL. This CDR3 is 17 amino acids long. TCRdb's table, derived via immunoSEQ multiplex PCR, lists solely in-frame clones and lacks some. Among 35,000 to 45,000 clones listed, about 90% were seen once. The data originate from a study of OX40 agonist ivuxolimab in advanced cancers. Looking at the study overall: Every patient in dose escalation had hepatocellular carcinoma, melanoma, renal cell or head and neck cancer. Males comprised approximately 84% of the group, whose mean age was approximately 61 years (range about 20 to 85).

The study, taken as a whole, reports: Some patients who did not respond also had low normalized T-cell clonal expansion.

This TCR was recovered from an adult with an advanced solid tumor such as melanoma, head and neck, liver or kidney cancer. The V and J genes are TRBV4-1 and TRBJ1-5; TRBD1 matches at 8 bases. The sample in question was CD4+ or CD8+ T cells sorted from blood, obtained in a trial of the OX40 agonist ivuxolimab. CDR3 sequence reads: CASSPGTGAYSNQPQHF. As DNA, the CDR3 is TGCGCCAGCAGCCCAGGGACAGGCGCCTATAGCAATCAGCCCCAGCATTTT.